This T cell receptor (beta chain) was sequenced for a study of radiotherapy plus CTLA-4 blockade in lung cancer. Whole-study findings and limits: The study found tumor-derived TCR clones expanded in blood after radiotherapy plus ipilimumab.

On this clone: Its specificity is unknown.

The CDR3 has 16 amino acids. Trimming pared 1 base from V and 1 base from J, leaving 13 bases between. Per the germline V gene, CDR1 is SGHTA and CDR2 is FQGNSA. Here immunoSEQ multiplex PCR was the method, and the copy in TCRdb shows in-frame clones only, minus some. The sample records about 60,000 clones, 77% being singletons. The chain carries TRBV7-2 and TRBJ1-2, with D perhaps TRBD1 (5 bases). This sequence was found in a human donor with non-small cell lung cancer who had a partial response to radiotherapy plus ipilimumab. This material consisted of peripheral blood, taken from a patient treated with radiotherapy plus ipilimumab. CDR3 DNA sequence: TGTGCCAGCAGCTTAGACTCAGGGCGTAATAACTATGGCTACACCTTC. Translated: CASSLDSGRNNYGYTF.